The 26 T cell receptor beta chains in this list originate from one sample, sequenced in a study of T cells expressing NK-cell markers. TCRdb reworked the 5' RACE reads into one entry per CDR3 protein, no DNA. The sample holds more than 400,000 distinct CDR3 sequences. Source material: blood T cells: a sorted CD56 or NKG2C T cell subset, CD4+ or CD8+ T cells, or bulk PBMC T cells (not recorded which). Receptors originate from a woman aged 18-70 years in good health.

The chain has TRBV4-3 and TRBJ2-3; TCRdb designates TRBD1, a call that cannot be tested without DNA. Per the germline V gene, CDR1 is LGHNA and CDR2 is YSLEER. This CDR3 is built from 15 residues. CDR3: CASSPDRLYTDTQYF.

The V and J genes are TRBV18 and TRBJ1-1; the D call of TRBD1 rests on TCRdb alone, since no DNA is present to check it. This CDR3 region has 15 residues. The germline gives CDR1 KGHSH, CDR2 LQKENI. The chain's CDR3 is CASSPKDGGNTEAFF.

This chain links TRBV29-1 with TRBJ1-1; absent DNA, TCRdb's TRBD1 call cannot be checked. CDR1 and CDR2 (germline): SQVTM, ANQGSEA. This CDR3 has 11 amino acids. The CDR3: CSVRQGSEAFF.

The chain uses TRBV4-2 and TRBJ1-1; TCRdb returns TRBD1, unconfirmable since there is no DNA. CDR1 is LGHNA, CDR2 YNFKEQ, per germline. CDR3 size: 15 residues. The CDR3 spells CASSQVQGQNTEAFF.

V gene TRBV20-1 combines with J gene TRBJ2-7; absent DNA, TCRdb's TRBD2 call cannot be checked. The CDR3 consists of 13 residues. Germline values: CDR1 DFQATT, CDR2 SNEGSKA (reference sequence). This chain's CDR3 is CSGHLAGAYEQYF.

The CDR3 sequence: CASSPQGTHNEQFF. The chain employs TRBV18 and TRBJ2-1. CDR1 and CDR2 from the germline V gene are KGHSH and LQKENI. The CDR3 spans 14 residues.

CDR3: CARKGTYTGELFF. The gene calls are TRBV2 and TRBJ2-2; TCRdb outputs TRBD1, but without DNA this stays unchecked. The V gene's germline CDR1 is SNHLY and CDR2 FYNNEI. The CDR3 runs to 13 residues. Based on the CDR3 plus reference TRBV2 and TRBJ2-2, the full variable domain is EPEVTQTPSHQVTQMGQEVILRCVPISNHLYFYWYRQILGQKVEFLVSFYNNEISEKSEIFDDQFSVERPDGSNFTLKIRSTKLEDSAMYFCARKGTYTGELFFGEGSRLTVL.

V usage is TRBV3-1 and J usage is TRBJ2-5; checking the TCRdb D call of TRBD1 is not possible without DNA. The germline V gene encodes CDR1 LGHDT and CDR2 YNNKEL (reference sequence). CDR3 size: 14 residues. This chain's CDR3 is CASSPRDTVETQYF.

This chain connects TRBV5-4 to TRBJ2-7. The CDR3 is made up of 14 amino acids. Germline lookup yields CDR1 SGHNT and CDR2 YYREEE (reference sequence). CDR3 sequence: CASSPSRSPYEQYF.

This sequence joins TRBV12-3 or TRBV12-4 and TRBJ2-7; TCRdb's D gene call, TRBD2, goes unchecked for lack of DNA. The CDR3 runs 15 residues. CDR3 region: CASSLAVAASVSQYF.

The V call is TRBV9, the J call TRBJ2-2; TCRdb selects TRBD1, and the lack of DNA leaves this call unchecked. This CDR3 spans 14 amino acids. Germline CDR1 and CDR2: SGDLS and YYNGEE. CDR3 sequence reads: CASSVAEGTGELFF.

This sequence joins TRBV29-1 and TRBJ1-1; the D gene TCRdb calls, TRBD1, cannot be checked with no DNA. CDR1 is SQVTM, CDR2 ANQGSEA, per germline. The CDR3 length is 13 residues. This chain's CDR3 is CSVSEQANTEAFF. The full variable domain, with the rest looked up from reference TRBV29-1 and TRBJ1-1, is SAVISQKPSRDICQRGTSLTIQCQVDSQVTMMFWYRQQPGQSLTLIATANQGSEATYESGFVIDKFPISRPNLTFSTLTVSNMSPEDSSIYLCSVSEQANTEAFFGQGTRLTVV.

The chain joins TRBV20-1 to TRBJ2-6; there is no DNA to check the TCRdb D call of TRBD1. The germline V gene encodes CDR1 DFQATT and CDR2 SNEGSKA (reference sequence). The CDR3 length is 16 residues. CDR3 sequence: CSARVRQGAGANVLTF.

The chain recombines TRBV6-1 with TRBJ1-5; as DNA is missing, the TRBD1 call by TCRdb cannot be tested. Germline CDR1 MNHNS, CDR2 SASEGT. The CDR3 is made up of 17 amino acids. The CDR3 sequence: CASSRGGRGRWNQPQHF.

The chain carries TRBV18 and TRBJ2-5; TCRdb outputs TRBD1, but without DNA this stays unchecked. This CDR3 contains 14 residues. Per the germline V gene, CDR1 is KGHSH and CDR2 is LQKENI. The chain's CDR3 is CASSPATGEETQYF.

The V gene is TRBV2, the J gene TRBJ2-5; the TRBD1 assignment by TCRdb is unverifiable without DNA. This CDR3 comprises 14 residues. The V gene's germline CDR1 is SNHLY and CDR2 FYNNEI. The CDR3 here is CASAGTGTKETQYF.

The V gene is TRBV30, the J gene TRBJ1-5. The CDR3 totals 12 residues. Germline CDR1 GTSNPN, CDR2 SVGIG (reference sequence). CDR3 residues: CAWSTLGQPQHF.

The chain recombines TRBV11-2 with TRBJ2-1; TCRdb's D call of TRBD1 is untestable without DNA. Germline lookup yields CDR1 SGHAT and CDR2 FQNNGV. The CDR3 is made up of 15 amino acids. CDR3 amino acids: CASTQGGGGGNEQFF.

The chain carries TRBV30 and TRBJ1-1; TCRdb indicates TRBD1, and absent DNA this call remains unverified. Germline V lookup: CDR1 GTSNPN, CDR2 SVGIG (reference sequence). There are 11 residues in the CDR3. The CDR3 reads CAWSPDRIAFF.

The chain combines TRBV20-1 with TRBJ1-2; no DNA is available, so the TRBD1 call from TCRdb remains unchecked. Germline assignment: CDR1 DFQATT and CDR2 SNEGSKA (reference sequence). The CDR3 runs to 14 residues. The CDR3 is CSARDRGSGKGYTF.

The J gene is TRBJ2-5, the V gene TRBV7-9; TCRdb indicates TRBD2, and absent DNA this call remains unverified. CDR1 and CDR2 (germline): SEHNR, FQNEAQ (reference sequence). The CDR3 length is 16 residues. This CDR3 reads CASSPNPGLVEETQYF.

This rearrangement joins TRBV7-3 to TRBJ2-5; absent DNA, TCRdb's TRBD2 call cannot be checked. The CDR3 spans 15 residues. CDR1 is SGHTA, CDR2 FQGTGA, per germline. This CDR3 reads CASSITGTAVETQYF.

The chain has TRBV29-1 and TRBJ2-1; TCRdb picks TRBD1, but there is no DNA to check that call. The germline gives CDR1 SQVTM, CDR2 ANQGSEA. The length of the CDR3 is 15 residues. This chain's CDR3 is CSVEVGTGGTGEQFF.

This chain joins TRBV6-5 and TRBJ2-5. The CDR3 spans 13 residues. From germline, CDR1 is MNHEY and CDR2 SVGAGI. CDR3: CASSYVNSGTQYF.

The V gene is TRBV4-2, the J gene TRBJ2-2; TCRdb indicates TRBD2, and absent DNA this call remains unverified. This CDR3 region has 21 residues. The germline V gene has CDR1 LGHNA and CDR2 YNFKEQ. CDR3 residues: CASSQTPRGLAGVRGTGELFF.

This chain uses TRBV20-1 with TRBJ1-5; as DNA is missing, the TRBD1 call by TCRdb cannot be tested. The CDR3 sequence is 14 residues long. Germline assignment: CDR1 DFQATT and CDR2 SNEGSKA (reference sequence). CDR3 loop: CSAEDRGLVQPQHF.